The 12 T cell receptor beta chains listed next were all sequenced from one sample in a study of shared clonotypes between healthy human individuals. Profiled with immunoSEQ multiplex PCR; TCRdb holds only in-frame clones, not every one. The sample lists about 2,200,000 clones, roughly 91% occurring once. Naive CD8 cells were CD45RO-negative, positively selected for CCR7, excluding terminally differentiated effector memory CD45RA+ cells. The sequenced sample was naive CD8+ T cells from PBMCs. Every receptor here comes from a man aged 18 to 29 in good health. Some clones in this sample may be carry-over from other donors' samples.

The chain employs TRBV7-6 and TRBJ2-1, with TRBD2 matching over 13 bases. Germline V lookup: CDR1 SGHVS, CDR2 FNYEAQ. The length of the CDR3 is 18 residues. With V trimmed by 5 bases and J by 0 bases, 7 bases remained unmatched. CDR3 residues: CASSTGLAGSRSYNEQFF. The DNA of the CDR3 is TGTGCCAGCAGCACGGGACTAGCGGGATCCCGCTCCTACAATGAGCAGTTCTTC.

The CDR3 DNA is TGCGCCAGCAGCCACGGGACGGACACTCTCGAGCAGTACTTC. The encoded protein is CASSHGTDTLEQYF. The J gene is TRBJ2-7, the V gene TRBV4-1; D tentatively fits TRBD1 or TRBD2 (5 bases each). Trimming left V 3 bases short and J 6 bases short, with 15 bases between. Germline V gene lookup returns CDR1 MGHRA and CDR2 YSYEKL. The CDR3 consists of 14 residues.

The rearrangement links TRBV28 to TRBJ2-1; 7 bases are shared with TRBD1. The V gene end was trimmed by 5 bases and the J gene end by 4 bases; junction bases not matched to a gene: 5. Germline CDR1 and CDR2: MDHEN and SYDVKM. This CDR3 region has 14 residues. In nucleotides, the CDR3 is TGTGCCAGCAGTCCTGGGACAGAATACAATGAGCAGTTCTTC. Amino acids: CASSPGTEYNEQFF.

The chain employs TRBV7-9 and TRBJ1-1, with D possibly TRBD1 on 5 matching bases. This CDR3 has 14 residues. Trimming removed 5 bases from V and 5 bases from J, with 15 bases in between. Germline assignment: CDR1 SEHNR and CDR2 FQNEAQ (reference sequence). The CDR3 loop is CASSPIFGGTEAFF. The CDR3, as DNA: TGTGCCAGCAGCCCCATTTTCGGGGGAACTGAAGCTTTCTTT.

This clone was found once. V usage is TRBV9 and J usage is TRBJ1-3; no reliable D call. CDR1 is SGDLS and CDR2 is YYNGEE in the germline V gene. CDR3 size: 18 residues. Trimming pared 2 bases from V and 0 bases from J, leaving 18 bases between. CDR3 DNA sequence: TGTGCCAGCAGCGTCTTCGGCGCGGGGTTGGGCTCTGGAAACACCATATATTTT. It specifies CASSVFGAGLGSGNTIYF.

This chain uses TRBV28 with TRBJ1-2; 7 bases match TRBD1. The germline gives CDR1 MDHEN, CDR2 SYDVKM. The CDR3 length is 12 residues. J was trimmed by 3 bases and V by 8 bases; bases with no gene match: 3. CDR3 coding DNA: TGTGCCAGCGCCGGGACAGACTATGGCTACACCTTC. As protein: CASAGTDYGYTF.

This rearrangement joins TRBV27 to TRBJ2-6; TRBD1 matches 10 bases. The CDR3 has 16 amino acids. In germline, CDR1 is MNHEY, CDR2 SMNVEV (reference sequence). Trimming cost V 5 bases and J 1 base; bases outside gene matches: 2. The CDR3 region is CASSDRGRSGANVLTF. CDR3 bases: TGTGCCAGCAGTGACAGGGGGCGGTCTGGGGCCAACGTCCTGACTTTC.

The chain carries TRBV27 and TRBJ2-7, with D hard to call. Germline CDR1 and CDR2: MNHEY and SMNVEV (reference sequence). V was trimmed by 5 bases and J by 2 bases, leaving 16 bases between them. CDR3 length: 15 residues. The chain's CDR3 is CASSKGSSVTYEQYF. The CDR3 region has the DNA TGTGCCAGCAGTAAGGGTAGCTCGGTAACCTACGAGCAGTACTTC.

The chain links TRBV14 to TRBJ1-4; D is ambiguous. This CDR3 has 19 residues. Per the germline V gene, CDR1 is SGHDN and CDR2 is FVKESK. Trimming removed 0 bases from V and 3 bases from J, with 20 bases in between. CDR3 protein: CASSQDWAPRLGANEKLFF. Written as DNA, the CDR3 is TGTGCCAGCAGCCAAGATTGGGCCCCGAGACTTGGGGCTAATGAAAAACTGTTTTTT. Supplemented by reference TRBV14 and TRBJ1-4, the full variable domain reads EAGVTQFPSHSVIEKGQTVTLRCDPISGHDNLYWYRRVMGKEIKFLLHFVKESKQDESGMPNNRFLAERTGGTYSTLKVQPAELEDSGVYFCASSQDWAPRLGANEKLFFGSGTQLSVL.

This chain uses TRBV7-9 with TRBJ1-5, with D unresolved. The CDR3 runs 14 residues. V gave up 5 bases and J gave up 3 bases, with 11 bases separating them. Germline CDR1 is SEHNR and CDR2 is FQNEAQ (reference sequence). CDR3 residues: CASSADGINQPQHF. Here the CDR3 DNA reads TGTGCCAGCAGCGCGGACGGAATCAATCAGCCCCAGCATTTT.

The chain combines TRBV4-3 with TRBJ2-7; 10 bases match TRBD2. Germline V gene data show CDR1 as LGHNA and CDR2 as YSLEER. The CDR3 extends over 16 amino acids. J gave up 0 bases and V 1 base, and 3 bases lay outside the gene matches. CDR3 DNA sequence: TGCGCCAGCAGCCAAGCCAGACTAGCGGGCTCCTACGAGCAGTACTTC. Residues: CASSQARLAGSYEQYF.

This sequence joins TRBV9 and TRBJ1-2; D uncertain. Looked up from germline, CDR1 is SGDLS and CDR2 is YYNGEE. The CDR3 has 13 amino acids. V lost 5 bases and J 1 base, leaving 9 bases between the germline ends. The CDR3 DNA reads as TGTGCCAGCAGTCCTACCTATAACTATGGCTACACCTTC. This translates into CASSPTYNYGYTF.